This T cell receptor (beta chain) appears in the sequencing data of a study of T cell changes during pregnancy in multiple sclerosis. This CDR3 has 14 amino acids. Germline CDR1 is LNHNV and CDR2 is YYDKDF (reference sequence). Trimming cost V 0 bases and J 3 bases, with 8 bases left between them. Here immunoSEQ multiplex PCR was the method, and the copy in TCRdb shows in-frame clones only, minus some. Of 30,000 to 40,000 clones in the sample, about 91% were seen once. V and J are TRBV15 and TRBJ1-2; D is ambiguous. The source is a female donor with multiple sclerosis, enrolled in a pregnancy study. Sequenced material: CD8+ T cells from peripheral blood mononuclear cells, taken before pregnancy. The CDR3 reads CATSRDISDYGYTF. The DNA for the CDR3 is TGTGCCACCAGCAGAGATATTTCCGACTATGGCTACACCTTC.